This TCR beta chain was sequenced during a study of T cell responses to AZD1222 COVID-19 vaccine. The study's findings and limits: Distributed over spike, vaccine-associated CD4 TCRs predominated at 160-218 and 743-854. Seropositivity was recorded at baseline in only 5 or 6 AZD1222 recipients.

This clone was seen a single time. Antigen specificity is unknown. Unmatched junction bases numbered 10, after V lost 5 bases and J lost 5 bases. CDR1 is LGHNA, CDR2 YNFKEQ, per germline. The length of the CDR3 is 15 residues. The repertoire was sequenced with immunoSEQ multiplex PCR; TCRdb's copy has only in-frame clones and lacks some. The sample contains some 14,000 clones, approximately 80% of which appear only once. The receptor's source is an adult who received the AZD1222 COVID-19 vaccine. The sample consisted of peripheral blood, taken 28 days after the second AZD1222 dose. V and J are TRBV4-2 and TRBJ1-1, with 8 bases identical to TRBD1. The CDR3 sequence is CASSNLQGAQTEAFF. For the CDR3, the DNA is TGTGCCAGCAGCAACCTCCAGGGGGCGCAAACTGAAGCTTTCTTT.